Sequencing of this T cell receptor beta chain was carried out in a study of T-cell reconstitution after alpha-beta-depleted transplantation in children. Study findings and constraints: The origin of alpha-beta T cells about two months after transplant was reportedly several hundred expanded graft clones.

This clonotype was observed at least ten times. Its matching antigen is unknown. The authors prepared the TCRbeta library with unique molecular identifiers. Via MiXCR, TCRdb re-called the PCR reads, giving one row per CDR3 protein. The sample includes some 200,000 distinct CDR3 sequences, 8.4% of them seen just once. The CDR3 spans 16 residues. Trimming took off 0 bases at V and 5 bases at J, with 16 bases between the two ends. The V gene's germline CDR1 is MNHEY and CDR2 SVGAGI. This receptor was identified in a male patient aged 2 to 10 who had a stem cell transplant for acute myeloid leukemia, so the T cells may come from the graft donor. The material sequenced was PBMCs, mostly from graft donor cells, taken 360 days after TCRalphabeta/CD19-depleted stem cell transplant. J is TRBJ2-5 and V is TRBV6-5; TRBD2 might be the D (7 bases). The CDR3 DNA reads as TGTGCCAGCAGTTACTCGAGGCAGGGGAGGGGGGAGACCCAGTACTTC. Its protein is CASSYSRQGRGETQYF.